The sequence of this TCR beta chain was determined in a study of blood T cell repertoires in COVID-19. This CDR3 region has 14 residues. Between the trimmed V and J ends, which lost 4 bases and 7 bases, there was a span of 17 bases. The V gene's germline CDR1 is SGHRS and CDR2 YFSETQ. Clones were sequenced by immunoSEQ multiplex PCR, and TCRdb holds only the in-frame ones, with some missing. The table records about 130,000 clones, around 88% of them present only once. The sequencing sample was made of PBMCs or T cells enriched from blood (not recorded which). The receptor was derived from a woman between 50 and 59 years old who had recovered from COVID-19. This chain links TRBV5-1 with TRBJ1-2; D is ambiguous. CDR3 bases: TGCGCCAGCAGCGTTCAGGCAGGCTTAGGTGGCTACACCTTC. Translating gives CASSVQAGLGGYTF.